This TCR beta chain was identified in a study of T cells in women clearing cervical HPV infection. Looking at the study overall: Only a few women had HLA typing results available.

Germline CDR1 is LNHDA and CDR2 is SQIVND (reference sequence). This CDR3 comprises 14 residues. Remarks on this clone: The observed sequence ends 3 residues before the CDR3 terminus, with the missing tail filled in from the germline J gene.

Produced via immunoSEQ multiplex PCR; TCRdb's table is partial and in-frame only. The table lists more than 25,000 clones. This rearrangement joins TRBV19 to TRBJ1-2; D is unclear. The sample taken for sequencing was blood buffy coat. The clonotype originates from a woman aged 18 to 75 with a cervical HPV16 infection that either progressed to CIN3+ or cleared (not recorded which). The CDR3: CASGLAGGPDTYTF. The covered CDR3 bases are TGTGCCAGCGGACTAGCGGGAGGGCCAGATACC.